The source of this T cell receptor (beta chain) is a study of OX40 agonist ivuxolimab in advanced cancers. Study observations and caveats: Some nonresponders also had low normalized T-cell clonal expansion. Fewer expanded clones were found on average in CD4+ than in CD8+ T cells.

Exclusion of a patient followed from autoimmune disease history or systemic immunosuppression. Concerning this clone: The antigen is undetermined.

The repertoire was sequenced with immunoSEQ multiplex PCR; TCRdb's copy has only in-frame clones and lacks some. This table has tens of thousands of clones, 65% to 80% appearing once. This CDR3 has 15 residues. The V end was cut by 3 bases, the J end by 0 bases, with 10 bases between. CDR1 and CDR2 (germline): LGHNA, YSLEER. The sequence came from an adult with an advanced solid tumor such as melanoma, head and neck, liver or kidney cancer. The sample here was CD4+ or CD8+ T cells sorted from blood, taken in a trial of the OX40 agonist ivuxolimab. This sequence joins TRBV4-3 and TRBJ2-3; D is tentatively TRBD1 or TRBD2 (5 bases each). The CDR3 coding sequence is TGCGCCAGCAGCCAGGGGGACCAGAGCACAGATACGCAGTATTTT. It encodes CASSQGDQSTDTQYF.